What follows are 28 T cell receptor beta chains derived from one specimen sequenced in a study of CD8 T cells in ankylosing spondylitis. TCRdb reanalysed the 5' RACE reads using MiXCR and keeps one entry per CDR3 protein. The sample comprises 150,000 to 200,000 distinct CDR3 sequences, 9.5% to 13% of which are singletons, and almost 30% rests with the top ten. Sequencing was carried out using blood, either unsorted or a sorted T cell fraction (not recorded which). These receptors were taken from a male donor with ankylosing spondylitis or in good health (not recorded which).

The rearrangement uses TRBV14 and TRBJ2-3; D is possibly TRBD2 (5 bases). Germline CDR1 and CDR2: SGHDN and FVKESK. This CDR3 region has 15 residues. The germline V and J ends were trimmed by 4 bases and 2 bases, with 13 bases remaining between them. CDR3 coding DNA: TGTGCCAGCAGCCTACTAGAGACTTACACAGATACGCAGTATTTT. Translating it yields CASSLLETYTDTQYF.

The gene calls are TRBV29-1 and TRBJ2-5; 7 bases fit TRBD1. Looked up from germline, CDR1 is SQVTM and CDR2 is ANQGSEA. This CDR3 region has 13 residues. The V segment lost 4 bases and the J segment 2 bases; nucleotides outside the gene matches: 4. The CDR3 coding sequence is TGCAGCGTTGGCCCGGGACAGCAAGAGACCCAGTACTTC. Translating it yields CSVGPGQQETQYF. Complete variable domain (other parts from reference TRBV29-1 and TRBJ2-5): SAVISQKPSRDICQRGTSLTIQCQVDSQVTMMFWYRQQPGQSLTLIATANQGSEATYESGFVIDKFPISRPNLTFSTLTVSNMSPEDSSIYLCSVGPGQQETQYFGPGTRLLVL.

This clonotype was found many times. The chain has TRBV15 and TRBJ1-1; D unclear. Trimming cost V 0 bases and J 0 bases, with 14 bases left between them. The CDR3 length is 17 residues. Germline CDR1 and CDR2: LNHNV and YYDKDF (reference sequence). The chain's CDR3 is CATSRDLASPMNTEAFF. In DNA, the CDR3 is TGTGCCACCAGCAGAGATTTGGCCAGTCCCATGAACACTGAAGCTTTCTTT.

Concerning this clonotype itself: A much larger clone is a single base away; this may be a read error. The chain combines TRBV10-3 with TRBJ1-1; 10 bases line up with TRBD1. The CDR3 consists of 15 residues. Germline CDR1 ENHRY, CDR2 SYGVKD. The CDR3 protein is CVIRPTGGLGTEAFF. In DNA, the CDR3 is TGTGTCATCAGACCGACAGGGGGCTTGGGTACTGAAGCTTTCTTT.

This clonotype was observed many times. The chain joins TRBV27 to TRBJ2-2; no reliable D call. Germline assignment: CDR1 MNHEY and CDR2 SMNVEV (reference sequence). This CDR3 is 15 amino acids long. Deletions cut 0 bases from V and 4 bases from J, with 9 bases between. The CDR3 is CASSLSPDVTGELFF. CDR3 nucleotide sequence: TGTGCCAGCAGTTTATCCCCGGACGTCACCGGGGAGCTGTTTTTT.

The table lists this clonotype with many counts. CDR3 sequence: CASSLEGLEPQYF. For the CDR3, the DNA is TGCGCCAGCAGCTTGGAGGGGCTGGAGCCCCAGTACTTC. The chain employs TRBV5-1 and TRBJ2-5; perhaps TRBD1 as D (5 bases). The CDR3 totals 13 residues. Trimming removed 0 bases from V and 9 bases from J, with 12 bases in between. The germline V gene encodes CDR1 SGHRS and CDR2 YFSETQ. Full variable domain (missing parts from reference TRBV5-1 and TRBJ2-5): KAGVTQTPRYLIKTRGQQVTLSCSPISGHRSVSWYQQTPGQGLQFLFEYFSETQRNKGNFPGRFSGRQFSNSRSEMNVSTLELGDSALYLCASSLEGLEPQYFGPGTRLLVL.

This clonotype was counted many times. The rearrangement joins TRBV10-3 to TRBJ2-3; 9 bases map to TRBD1. CDR3 length equals 14 residues. Trimming removed 7 bases from V and 3 bases from J; junction bases left unmatched: 5. Germline V gene sequence: CDR1 ENHRY, CDR2 SYGVKD. CDR3 amino acids: CAIKRQGVTDTQYF. For the CDR3, the DNA is TGTGCCATCAAGCGACAGGGGGTGACAGATACGCAGTATTTT.

This clonotype appeared many times. The rearrangement links TRBV10-1 to TRBJ2-5; perhaps TRBD2 as D (5 bases). The V end lost 0 bases, the J end lost 0 bases, and 5 bases lay between the germline ends. The CDR3 runs 14 residues. The V gene's germline CDR1 is WNHNN and CDR2 SYGVQD (reference sequence). This CDR3 is CASSESRDQETQYF. Here the CDR3 DNA reads TGCGCCAGCAGTGAGTCGAGGGACCAAGAGACCCAGTACTTC.

This clonotype came up many times. The gene calls are TRBV7-7 and TRBJ2-1; TRBD1 aligns across 7 bases. Germline V CDR1 and CDR2: SSHAT, FNYEAQ (reference sequence). There are 15 residues in the CDR3. Trimming cost V 5 bases and J 12 bases; bases outside gene matches: 16. This CDR3 is CASSRTGFFGDRQFF. CDR3 nucleotides: TGTGCCAGCAGCCGGACAGGTTTTTTTGGGGACCGGCAGTTCTTC.

At least ten counts were recorded for this clonotype. The J gene is TRBJ1-5, the V gene TRBV4-1; 11 bases align to TRBD1. Per germline, CDR1 MGHRA and CDR2 YSYEKL. V dropped 0 bases and J dropped 6; count of bases not matched to a gene: 4. The CDR3 is 16 amino acids. CDR3 in DNA: TGCGCCAGCAGCCAAGATCATGGACAGGGGGCTCAGCCCCAGCATTTT. This encodes CASSQDHGQGAQPQHF.

This clonotype was seen many times. The rearrangement joins TRBV9 to TRBJ2-1, with 8 bases matching TRBD2. CDR1 is SGDLS and CDR2 is YYNGEE in the germline V gene. The V segment lost 4 bases and the J segment 3 bases; nucleotides outside the gene matches: 15. The CDR3 covers 18 residues. The DNA of the CDR3 is TGTGCCAGCAGCCCCGGGGGTAGCGGGATGAGAAACTACAATGAGCAGTTCTTC. It is translated as CASSPGGSGMRNYNEQFF.

The chain couples TRBV11-2 to TRBJ1-4, with TRBD1 matching 9 bases. V trimming: 0 bases; J trimming: 5 bases; junction bases outside the gene matches: 1. The CDR3 is 15 residues long. Germline-derived CDR1 and CDR2 are SGHAT and FQNNGV. CDR3 coding DNA: TGTGCCAGCAGCTTAGAAGGGACAGGGAATGAAAAACTGTTTTTT. This translates into CASSLEGTGNEKLFF.

This clonotype was picked up a small number of times. The chain has TRBV6-6 and TRBJ2-7; D remains ambiguous. From germline, CDR1 is MNHNY and CDR2 SVGAGI (reference sequence). CDR3 length: 13 amino acids. The V end was cut by 0 bases, the J end by 4 bases, with 7 bases between. DNA of the CDR3: TGTGCCAGCAGTTACTCGGGATATTACGAGCAGTACTTC. Protein sequence: CASSYSGYYEQYF.

This clonotype was counted ten times or more. The chain couples TRBV12-3 or TRBV12-4 to TRBJ1-6; 9 bases fit TRBD1. CDR3 length: 15 residues. V was pared by 6 bases and J by 4 bases, with 4 bases of the junction left unmatched. CDR3 residues: CASRRDRDYNSPLHF. CDR3 nucleotides: TGTGCCAGCAGACGGGACAGGGATTATAATTCACCCCTCCACTTT.

This clonotype has a count of ten or more. V is TRBV27 and J is TRBJ2-7; a weak D match, TRBD1 (6 bases). Per the germline V gene, CDR1 is MNHEY and CDR2 is SMNVEV (reference sequence). The CDR3 is made up of 16 amino acids. The ends were cut back, 5 bases at V and 1 base at J, with 18 bases in the middle. Here the CDR3 DNA reads TGTGCCAGCAGTACAATCCCTTTACAGGGTTCCTACGAGCAGTACTTC. This gives the protein CASSTIPLQGSYEQYF.

This clonotype has at least ten counts. This chain uses TRBV19 with TRBJ2-2; D gene ambiguous. Germline loops: CDR1 LNHDA, CDR2 SQIVND (reference sequence). The CDR3 is made up of 14 amino acids. Trimming took off 0 bases at V and 3 bases at J, with 5 bases between the two ends. The CDR3 sequence is CASSIDLYTGELFF. The CDR3 nucleotides are TGTGCCAGTAGTATAGATCTATACACCGGGGAGCTGTTTTTT.

This clonotype was recorded at least ten times. The chain couples TRBV29-1 to TRBJ2-3, with 11 nucleotides matching TRBD2. The CDR3 has 14 residues. Looked up from germline, CDR1 is SQVTM and CDR2 is ANQGSEA. V shed 6 bases, J shed 2 bases, and the junction held 4 bases outside the gene matches. CDR3 sequence: CSVPTSGVTDTQYF. The CDR3 DNA is TGCAGCGTGCCGACTAGCGGGGTCACAGATACGCAGTATTTT.

J is TRBJ2-2 and V is TRBV5-1; the match to TRBD2 covers 9 bases. The germline gives CDR1 SGHRS, CDR2 YFSETQ. V gave up 0 bases and J gave up 4 bases; unmatched junction bases: 7. The CDR3 runs 17 residues. The CDR3: CASSLGTAAGGTGELFF. In DNA form, the CDR3 reads TGCGCCAGCAGCTTGGGGACCGCAGCGGGGGGCACCGGGGAGCTGTTTTTT. The whole variable domain, filled in from reference TRBV5-1 and TRBJ2-2, reads KAGVTQTPRYLIKTRGQQVTLSCSPISGHRSVSWYQQTPGQGLQFLFEYFSETQRNKGNFPGRFSGRQFSNSRSEMNVSTLELGDSALYLCASSLGTAAGGTGELFFGEGSRLTVL.

This clonotype was seen many times. The chain carries TRBV29-1 and TRBJ1-1; D is uncertain. The germline gives CDR1 SQVTM, CDR2 ANQGSEA. CDR3 length equals 10 residues. Trimming left V 6 bases short and J 8 bases short, with 10 bases between. The CDR3 sequence: CSVADLEAFF. Here the CDR3 DNA reads TGCAGCGTAGCAGACCTGGAAGCTTTCTTT.

In its sample, this clonotype was seen many times. V and J are TRBV4-1 and TRBJ2-2, with 8 nucleotides matching TRBD1. Germline V CDR1 and CDR2: MGHRA, YSYEKL. The trim removed 4 bases at V and 4 bases at J, leaving 5 bases unmatched. The CDR3 is 15 residues long. CDR3 bases: TGCGCCAGCAGCCTTCGGGGACAGGCCACCGGGGAGCTGTTTTTT. Translation: CASSLRGQATGELFF.

In the case of this clonotype: A much larger clonotype is one base distant, so this may be a read error. The chain uses TRBV10-3 and TRBJ2-5; 11 bases are shared with TRBD2. The germline V gene encodes CDR1 ENHRY and CDR2 SYGVKD. This CDR3 is built from 15 residues. The V gene end was trimmed by 6 bases and the J gene end by 2 bases; junction bases not matched to a gene: 5. DNA for the CDR3: TGTGCCATCAGCACACTAGCGGGGGAACAAGAGACCCAGTACTTC. The encoded protein is CAISTLAGEQETQYF.

This clonotype was counted between two and nine times. The chain uses TRBV9 and TRBJ2-1, with 7 bases lining up with TRBD1. Trimming cost V 4 bases and J 8 bases; bases outside gene matches: 15. The CDR3 has 16 residues. CDR1 SGDLS and CDR2 YYNGEE come from the germline V gene. CDR3 coding DNA: TGTGCCAGCAGCACCCGACAGGGCGAAGTCGAAGATGAGCAGTTCTTC. This codes for CASSTRQGEVEDEQFF.

This clonotype was counted only a few times. This rearrangement joins TRBV11-1 to TRBJ2-1; D unclear. This CDR3 has 15 residues. The V end lost 5 bases, the J end lost 6 bases, and 17 bases lay between the germline ends. Germline loops: CDR1 SGHAT, CDR2 FQDESV (reference sequence). The CDR3 spells CASSPYKEELNEQFF. CDR3 in DNA: TGTGCCAGCAGCCCTTACAAGGAAGAACTCAATGAGCAGTTCTTC. The variable domain in full, completed from reference TRBV11-1 and TRBJ2-1, reads EAEVAQSPRYKITEKSQAVAFWCDPISGHATLYWYRQILGQGPELLVQFQDESVVDDSQLPKDRFSAERLKGVDSTLKIQPAELGDSAMYLCASSPYKEELNEQFFGPGTRLTVL.

This chain links TRBV10-3 with TRBJ1-4, with 10 bases identical to TRBD1. CDR1 is ENHRY, CDR2 SYGVKD, per germline. V lost 8 bases, J lost 7 bases, and 4 bases stayed unmatched. This CDR3 region has 13 residues. CDR3 region: CAIATGGGEKLFF. CDR3 bases: TGTGCCATCGCGACAGGGGGCGGTGAAAAACTGTTTTTT.

This clonotype has at least ten counts. The V gene is TRBV5-1, the J gene TRBJ2-7, with 7 positions matching TRBD2. This CDR3 contains 14 residues. J lost 1 base, V lost 0 bases, and 1 base had no gene match. Germline CDR1 reads SGHRS; CDR2 reads YFSETQ. CDR3 nucleotides: TGCGCCAGCAGCTTGGCGGGAGGATCCTACGAGCAGTACTTC. Encoded protein: CASSLAGGSYEQYF.

This clonotype appeared many times. This rearrangement joins TRBV24-1 to TRBJ1-2; no reliable D call. From germline, CDR1 is KGHDR and CDR2 SFDVKD. This CDR3 has 11 amino acids. V was pared by 5 bases and J by 6 bases, with 6 bases between. In nucleotides, the CDR3 is TGTGCCACCAGTGCGGGCGATGGCTACACCTTC. Amino acids: CATSAGDGYTF.

This clonotype was detected ten times or more. V is TRBV6-5 and J is TRBJ2-1; D may be TRBD1 or TRBD2 (7 bases each). The V and J ends lost 3 bases and 6 bases respectively, with 12 bases between them. Germline values: CDR1 MNHEY, CDR2 SVGAGI. This CDR3 comprises 14 residues. The CDR3 protein is CASSYSGGGNEQFF. The CDR3 DNA sequence: TGTGCCAGCAGTTATTCAGGGGGGGGCAATGAGCAGTTCTTC.

This clonotype was found many times. The chain joins TRBV20-1 to TRBJ1-1; D is unresolved. Trimming cost V 4 bases and J 0 bases, with 12 bases left between them. CDR1 and CDR2 (germline): DFQATT, SNEGSKA (reference sequence). This CDR3 contains 14 residues. The CDR3 nucleotides read TGCAGTGCTAACCCGCAGGCGTTGAACACTGAAGCTTTCTTT. Its protein is CSANPQALNTEAFF.